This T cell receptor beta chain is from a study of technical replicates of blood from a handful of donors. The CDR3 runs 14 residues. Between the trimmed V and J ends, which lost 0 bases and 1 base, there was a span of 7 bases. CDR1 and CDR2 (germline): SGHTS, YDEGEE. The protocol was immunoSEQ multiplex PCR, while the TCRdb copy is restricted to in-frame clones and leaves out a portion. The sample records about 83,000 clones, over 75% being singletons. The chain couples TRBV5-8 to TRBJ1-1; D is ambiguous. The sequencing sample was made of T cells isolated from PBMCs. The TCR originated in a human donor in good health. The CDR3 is CASSLVVKNTEAFF. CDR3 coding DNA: TGTGCCAGCAGCTTGGTTGTAAAGAACACTGAAGCTTTCTTT.